A single T cell receptor beta chain is shown here with its context. The V end was cut by 2 bases, the J end by 0 bases, with 13 bases between. From germline, CDR1 is SEHNR and CDR2 FQNEAQ (reference sequence). The CDR3 totals 17 residues. TCRdb's copy holds only in-frame clones and misses some; the assay was immunoSEQ multiplex PCR. The sample has about 390,000 clones, more than 75% seen once; the top ten hold 2.3%. The source of the sample is a study of blood T cell repertoires in COVID-19. Seattle's enrolled individuals joined amid active infection and were then monitored longitudinally. The chain employs TRBV7-9 and TRBJ2-2; tentatively, D is TRBD2 (6 bases). The sequenced sample was peripheral blood. The receptor was isolated from a woman in her fifties or sixties with COVID-19, enrolled during active disease. In DNA, the CDR3 is TGTGCCAGCAGCTTAAATTCGGGCGGGGCGAACACCGGGGAGCTGTTTTTT. It translates to CASSLNSGGANTGELFF.